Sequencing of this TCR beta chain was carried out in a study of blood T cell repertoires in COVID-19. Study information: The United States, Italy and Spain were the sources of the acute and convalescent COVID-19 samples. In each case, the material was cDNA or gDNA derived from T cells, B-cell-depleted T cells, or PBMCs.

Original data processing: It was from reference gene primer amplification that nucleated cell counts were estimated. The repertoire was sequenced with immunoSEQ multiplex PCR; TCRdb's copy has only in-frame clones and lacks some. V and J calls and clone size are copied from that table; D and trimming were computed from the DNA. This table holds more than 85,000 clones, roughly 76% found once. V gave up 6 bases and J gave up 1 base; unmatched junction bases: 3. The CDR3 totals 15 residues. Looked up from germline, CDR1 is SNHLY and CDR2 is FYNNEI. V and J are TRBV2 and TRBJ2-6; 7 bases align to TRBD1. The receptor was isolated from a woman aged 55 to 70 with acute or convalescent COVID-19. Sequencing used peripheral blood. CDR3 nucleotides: TGTGCCAGCAGGGACAGGCGATCTGGGGCCAACGTCCTGACTTTC. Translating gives CASRDRRSGANVLTF.